The entry that follows covers one T cell receptor beta chain sequence. Its antigen specificity is not known. Base qualities are not at hand, and no much larger clone is one base apart. This record comes from a study of CD8 T cells in ankylosing spondylitis (dated by TCRdb to about 2017). Regarding the research as a whole: The study profiled T cell receptor beta repertoires in healthy donors and ankylosing spondylitis patients to find disease-linked TCR variants. Samples of peripheral blood were taken, and for ankylosing spondylitis patients, synovial fluid was collected as well. In total, the full study cohort was made up of 85 to 140 healthy donors and 25 ankylosing spondylitis patients. Summary of the overall study and its limitations: Some of the motif variants had been reported before in the synovial fluid and blood of reactive arthritis patients, a finding that suggests common disease-initiation mechanisms. Blood from ankylosing spondylitis patients appeared to be characterized by a TCR beta motif made up of seven or eight highly homologous amino acid variants. In peripheral blood, the disease-linked clones were found at relatively low frequencies and had a CD8+ phenotype. The disease-linked clones were reported as significantly enriched in matched synovial fluid samples from ankylosing spondylitis patients.

Instrument used: Illumina HiSeq 2500. TCR beta libraries were prepared by quantitative 5'-RACE with molecular barcodes. The paper's processing steps were these. To identify disease-linked TCR variants, a new computational method was used, one built on a probabilistic model of VDJ rearrangement. TCRdb handled the public reads itself, with Q25 trimming in fastp and clone calling in MiXCR, and kept productive beta chains. When rows share a CDR3 protein, they turn into one entry using the most common DNA and genes. These V and J calls rely on TCRdb rather than the paper's analysis. A total of 150,000 to 200,000 distinct CDR3 sequences appear in this sample, roughly 12% of them only once. 16% of the sample goes to the ten largest clones. The CDR3 covers 15 residues, taking in both the cysteine and the phenylalanine. The retained sequence is limited to the CDR3, 45 bases, with the frame set at the first base. The V end loses 2 bases and the J end loses 0 bases, and a stretch of 10 bases separates them.

The source of this sequence is a male donor with ankylosing spondylitis or in good health (not recorded which). The sample comprised blood, either unsorted or a sorted T cell fraction (not recorded which). The chain is assembled from TRBV12-3 or TRBV12-4 and TRBJ2-5; TRBD2 is perhaps the D gene, given 6 matching bases. The sequence in DNA is TGTGCCAGCAGTTTATATCTAGCGAACCAAGAGACCCAGTACTTC. Its amino acids are CASSLYLANQETQYF.